These T cell receptor beta chains were read from a single sample in a study of blood T cells in healthy people across ages. Each CDR3 protein gets one entry after TCRdb re-called the 5' RACE reads with MiXCR. The sample has roughly 800,000 distinct CDR3 sequences; approximately 35% are singletons. Source material: blood. These receptors came from a man aged 18 to 29 in good health. CDR3s include the opening cysteine and the closing phenylalanine or tryptophan. Each record gives: V gene, D gene, clone size, CDR3 protein. The D gene is left open where the match is weak. The size of a clone is reported for some rows only, either as once, few or many, or as a class for expanded clones.

TRBV20-1,TRBD1,-,CSARDSPYEQYF
TRBV7-8,TRBD1,few,CASSLIGQGAERNQPQHF
TRBV6-2/TRBV6-3,TRBD1,-,CASSDRAGLNEQFF
TRBV6-5,TRBD2,many,CASSWGLAGTYEQYF
TRBV5-1,TRBD2,-,CASSLGSGGPGETQYF
TRBV2,-,-,CASSEKRDYGYTF
TRBV3-1,-,-,CASSQTYGGPMGYEAFF
TRBV2,TRBD1,-,CASTLGAGGAHTF
TRBV13,-,many,CASEEQGNNEQFF
TRBV10-3,TRBD1,-,CAIGEIYRGISNQPQHF
TRBV20-1,-,-,CSASGTLVNTGELFF
TRBV3-1,-,-,CASSHPDGYEQYF
TRBV20-1,-,few,CSAGPGAHEQYF
TRBV6-2/TRBV6-3,-,-,CASSDVVEYNEQFF
TRBV20-1,-,-,CRVGQRGETEAFF
TRBV5-1,TRBD2,few,CASSWMTSGRTGELFF
TRBV12-3/TRBV12-4,-,many,CASSPQPRGETQYF
TRBV20-1,TRBD2,few,CSARGSRGDTDTQYF
TRBV30,TRBD1,-,CAWSVLDRDYEQYF
TRBV6-5,-,few,CASSSRDHSPLHF
TRBV5-1,-,-,CASSLRSGTDTQYF
TRBV6-5,TRBD1,few,CASRATGFYEQYF
TRBV5-5,-,few,CASSWPSMDTQYF
TRBV3-1,TRBD1,-,CASSHGTGYTEAFF
TRBV9,TRBD1,few,CASSTAGQGHYGYTF
TRBV20-1,-,-,CSARKDINTGELFF
TRBV6-5,-,-,CASSDSPRGEAFF
TRBV10-3,-,-,CAISEGGFNEKLFF
TRBV20-1,-,few,CSARVGGNSPLHF
TRBV12-3/TRBV12-4,-,-,CASSLSTNEKLFF
TRBV5-1,TRBD2,few,CASRPSSGGAGEQFF
TRBV3-1,TRBD1,-,CASSPRDRVWGSPLHF
TRBV3-1,-,few,CASSQDRRGPGELFF
TRBV29-1,TRBD1,-,CSVEGDRGDQETQYF